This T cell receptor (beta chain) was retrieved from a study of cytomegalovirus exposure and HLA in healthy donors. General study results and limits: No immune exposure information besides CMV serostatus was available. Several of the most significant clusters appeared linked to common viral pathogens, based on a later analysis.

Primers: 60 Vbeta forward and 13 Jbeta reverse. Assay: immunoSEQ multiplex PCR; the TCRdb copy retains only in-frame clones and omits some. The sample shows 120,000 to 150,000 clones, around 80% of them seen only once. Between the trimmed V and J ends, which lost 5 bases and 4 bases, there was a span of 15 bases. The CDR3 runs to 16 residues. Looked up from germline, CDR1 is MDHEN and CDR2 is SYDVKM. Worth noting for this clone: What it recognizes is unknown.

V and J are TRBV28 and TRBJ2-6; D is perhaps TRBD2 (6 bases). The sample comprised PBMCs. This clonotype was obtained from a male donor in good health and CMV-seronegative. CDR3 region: CASSAGSTSGANVLTF. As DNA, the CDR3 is TGTGCCAGCAGTGCCGGGAGCACGTCAGGGGCCAACGTCCTGACTTTC.